The next 15 T cell receptor beta chains were all read from a single sample in a study of T cell repertoires in cytomegalovirus infection. These TCRs' antigens remain unknown. TCRdb re-derived calls from the reads in MiXCR, one entry per CDR3 protein. The sample includes 680,000 or so distinct CDR3 sequences, around a third seen only once; the top ten take roughly 18%. The specimen comprised cultured PBMCs, sampled from culture after CMV antigen stimulation. Source of these receptors: a human donor in good health (CMV status not recorded). Some clones in this sample may be carry-over from other donors' samples.

This clonotype was observed a few times. The chain carries TRBV7-2 and TRBJ2-7, with TRBD1 matching 7 bases. Per the germline V gene, CDR1 is SGHTA and CDR2 is FQGNSA. The CDR3 length is 14 residues. With V trimmed by 5 bases and J by 4 bases, 8 bases remained unmatched. The CDR3 DNA follows: TGTGCCAGCAGCGTGGGACAGAGCCCATACGAGCAGTACTTC. It codes for CASSVGQSPYEQYF.

The chain is built from TRBV6-5 and TRBJ1-3, with D possibly being TRBD1 (5 bases). The length of the CDR3 is 15 residues. The germline V gene encodes CDR1 MNHEY and CDR2 SVGAGI. With 2 bases removed from V and 2 bases from J, the gap between germline ends came to 10 bases. CDR3 nucleotides: TGTGCCAGCAGTTACAGCAGGGATGCTGGAAACACCATATATTTT. The encoded protein is CASSYSRDAGNTIYF.

This rearrangement joins TRBV27 to TRBJ1-2, with D unclear. The V gene's germline CDR1 is MNHEY and CDR2 SMNVEV (reference sequence). The CDR3 runs 13 residues. Trimming cost V 2 bases and J 8 bases, with 12 bases left between them. The CDR3 spells CASSLRGFEGYTF. The CDR3 region has the DNA TGTGCCAGCAGTTTAAGAGGGTTCGAGGGCTACACCTTC.

Only a few counts were recorded for this clonotype. The chain recombines TRBV7-8 with TRBJ1-2; no firm D call. The germline V and J ends were trimmed by 4 bases and 8 bases, with 23 bases remaining between them. The CDR3 length is 16 residues. Germline CDR1 reads SGHVS; CDR2 reads FQNEAQ. The CDR3 DNA sequence: TGTGCCAGCAGCTCTGCCCGGGTTCTAGGAACGGGGGGCTACACCTTC. Translating it yields CASSSARVLGTGGYTF.

V gene TRBV7-9 combines with J gene TRBJ1-2; D perhaps matches TRBD1 (6 bases). Germline V gene sequence: CDR1 SEHNR, CDR2 FQNEAQ (reference sequence). The germline V and J ends were trimmed by 4 bases and 7 bases, with 10 bases remaining between them. This CDR3 is 12 amino acids long. The CDR3 region has the DNA TGTGCCAGCAGCTGGGGGGCGCGTGGCTACACCTTC. It specifies CASSWGARGYTF.

This clonotype occurred a few times. The CDR3 sequence is CASSQVAGLTDTQYF. The CDR3, as DNA: TGTGCCAGCAGCCAAGTCGCAGGGTTGACAGATACGCAGTATTTT. This rearrangement joins TRBV14 to TRBJ2-3; tentatively, D is TRBD1 (5 bases). Germline assignment: CDR1 SGHDN and CDR2 FVKESK. This CDR3 has 15 amino acids. V was cut by 1 base and J by 3 bases, with 11 bases left in between.

The V call is TRBV20-1, the J call TRBJ1-5; D is perhaps TRBD1 (5 bases). The CDR3 has 13 residues. The germline V gene has CDR1 DFQATT and CDR2 SNEGSKA (reference sequence). V dropped 3 bases and J dropped 5 bases, with 11 bases sitting between them. The CDR3 DNA reads TGCAGTGCTAGTGGGGGGGTTGATCAGCCCCAGCATTTT. This codes for CSASGGVDQPQHF.

The chain uses TRBV28 and TRBJ2-1, with 9 positions matching TRBD1. Germline values: CDR1 MDHEN, CDR2 SYDVKM. After removal of 10 bases from V and 8 bases from J, the junction contained 12 bases not matched to a gene. The CDR3 is 14 amino acids. As DNA, the CDR3 is TGTGCCACCCAACCGGGACAGGGTCTCCATGAGCAGTTCTTC. Translation: CATQPGQGLHEQFF.

At least ten counts were recorded for this clonotype. CDR3 coding DNA: TGTGCCAGCAGCTTAGAGCGGGGGGCCGGGGGAGATACGCAGTATTTT. This sequence encodes CASSLERGAGGDTQYF. This chain connects TRBV7-2 to TRBJ2-3; 9 nucleotides line up with TRBD2. The germline CDR1 and CDR2 sequences are SGHTA and FQGNSA. V trimming: 1 base; J trimming: 5 bases; junction bases outside the gene matches: 7. The CDR3 totals 16 residues. Combining the CDR3 with reference TRBV7-2 and TRBJ2-3 gives the whole variable domain GAGVSQSPSNKVTEKGKDVELRCDPISGHTALYWYRQSLGQGLEFLIYFQGNSAPDKSGLPSDRFSAERTGGSVSTLTIQRTQQEDSAVYLCASSLERGAGGDTQYFGPGTRLTVL.

This clonotype was counted only a few times. The V gene is TRBV19, the J gene TRBJ2-7; D unclear. The germline gives CDR1 LNHDA, CDR2 SQIVND (reference sequence). The V end was cut by 5 bases, the J end by 3 bases, with 11 bases between. This CDR3 region has 13 residues. The CDR3 loop reads CASSVSSFYEQYF. The CDR3 coding sequence is TGTGCCAGTAGTGTTAGCAGCTTCTACGAGCAGTACTTC.

This chain links TRBV7-2 with TRBJ2-4; TRBD2 matches at 7 bases. CDR3 size: 15 residues. Trimming at V came to 1 base and at J to 8 bases, leaving 8 bases not matched to a gene. Germline CDR1 and CDR2: SGHTA and FQGNSA. The CDR3 here is CASSLGGGSVDIQYF. CDR3 DNA: TGTGCCAGCAGCTTAGGCGGCGGGAGCGTAGACATTCAGTACTTC.

The chain joins TRBV20-1 to TRBJ2-7; D is undetermined. From germline, CDR1 is DFQATT and CDR2 SNEGSKA (reference sequence). The germline V and J ends were trimmed by 3 bases and 0 bases, with 9 bases remaining between them. The CDR3 covers 13 residues. The CDR3 spells CSASATFSYEQYF. CDR3 nucleotide sequence: TGCAGTGCTAGTGCGACATTCTCCTACGAGCAGTACTTC.

This clonotype showed up just a few times. The CDR3 bases are TGTGCCAGCAGCTTAGCGGGGGGGCATCAAACAGATACGCAGTATTTT. Its protein product is CASSLAGGHQTDTQYF. This chain links TRBV11-2 with TRBJ2-3; the match to TRBD2 covers 8 bases. The germline V gene encodes CDR1 SGHAT and CDR2 FQNNGV. The J segment lost 3 bases and the V segment lost 1 base, leaving 6 bases of the junction unmatched. This CDR3 comprises 16 residues.

This clonotype was seen many times. The chain is built from TRBV7-6 and TRBJ2-3; D is unclear. Germline CDR1 reads SGHVS; CDR2 reads FNYEAQ. Trimming stripped 7 bases from V and 3 bases from J, with 14 bases between. The CDR3 contains 14 residues. The CDR3: CASTGASRTDTQYF. The CDR3 DNA reads TGTGCCAGCACTGGAGCTTCGAGAACAGATACGCAGTATTTT.

The V call is TRBV19, the J call TRBJ2-1, with 8 bases matching TRBD1. Germline values: CDR1 LNHDA, CDR2 SQIVND (reference sequence). CDR3 length: 15 amino acids. Trimming removed 4 bases from V and 5 bases from J; junction bases left unmatched: 7. The DNA of the CDR3 is TGTGCCAGTAGTACCACCGGGACAGGACACAATGAGCAGTTCTTC. Translated: CASSTTGTGHNEQFF.